The next 22 T cell receptor beta chains were all read from a single sample in a study of T cells in women clearing cervical HPV infection. Data came from immunoSEQ multiplex PCR; TCRdb stores just in-frame clones and leaves some out. The sample table sets out tens of thousands of clones. What was sequenced was blood buffy coat. All receptors derive from a woman between 18 and 75 years old with a cervical HPV16 infection that either progressed to CIN3+ or cleared (not recorded which).

A note on this clone: The CDR3 is cut off 3 residues early in the read; its end comes from the germline J gene. The chain combines TRBV6-2 or TRBV6-3 with TRBJ1-4; TRBD1 aligns across 7 bases. The CDR3 length is 15 residues. Germline V CDR1 and CDR2: MNHEY, SVGEGT. V was clipped by 3 bases and J by 5 bases; unmatched bases: 6. This chain's CDR3 is CASSYWGQRNEKLFF. Incomplete CDR3 DNA: TGTGCCAGCAGTTATTGGGGACAGAGAAATGAAAAA.

In terms of frequency, this clone is medium-sized. The CDR3 end is not reached by the read, which stops 3 residues before it; the germline J gene fills it in. The chain couples TRBV10-1 to TRBJ2-5, with TRBD2 matching 11 bases. The germline gives CDR1 WNHNN, CDR2 SYGVQD (reference sequence). V was pared by 0 bases and J by 4 bases, with 7 bases of the junction left unmatched. The CDR3 runs to 17 residues. This CDR3 reads CASSESIAGGPGETQYF. CDR3 DNA (partial): TGCGCCAGCAGTGAGTCAATAGCGGGAGGGCCGGGAGAGACC.

A remark on this clone: The CDR3 goes on 3 residues after the read ends, and that part is filled in from the germline J gene. The chain is built from TRBV7-8 and TRBJ2-2; D possibly corresponds to TRBD1 (6 bases). This CDR3 has 17 amino acids. Germline CDR1 is SGHVS and CDR2 is FQNEAQ. V shed 4 bases and J shed 8 bases, with 23 bases lying between them. The part of the CDR3 DNA that was read is TGTGCCAGCAGCTGGACGAAGGGGACATCCTTTGCGGGGGAG. Translated: CASSWTKGTSFAGE. The full CDR3 is CASSWTKGTSFAGELFF.

As to this clone: The read falls 3 residues short of the CDR3 end, and the missing part is taken from the germline J gene. The rearrangement links TRBV20-1 to TRBJ2-5, with no clear D. CDR1 is DFQATT and CDR2 is SNEGSKA in the germline V gene (reference sequence). The CDR3 consists of 12 residues. This CDR3 reads CSANSPIVTQYF. The CDR3 DNA, read in part, is TGCAGTGCTAACTCCCCGATTGTCACC.

For this clone: The read comes to an end 3 residues before the CDR3 does, leaving the germline J gene to fill in the end. The rearrangement uses TRBV5-1 and TRBJ2-3, with D tentatively TRBD1 (5 bases). CDR3 length: 16 amino acids. CDR1 SGHRS and CDR2 YFSETQ come from the germline V gene. Trimming removed 2 bases at V and 3 bases at J, with 16 bases between. The sequenced CDR3 bases are TGCGCCAGCAGCTTTGGGGCGTACGCACGAACAGATACG. Its translation: CASSFGAYARTDT. The CDR3 in full is CASSFGAYARTDTQYF.

Details on this clone: The read falls 3 residues short of the CDR3 end, and the missing part is taken from the germline J gene. The rearrangement links TRBV18 to TRBJ2-2, with 8 positions matching TRBD1. The V gene's germline CDR1 is KGHSH and CDR2 LQKENI. V was clipped by 3 bases and J by 6 bases; unmatched bases: 6. There are 15 residues in the CDR3. The CDR3: CASSPGQVGAGELFF. The part of the CDR3 DNA that was read is TGTGCCAGCTCACCGGGACAGGTTGGGGCCGGGGAG.

On this clone: The CDR3 is cut off 3 residues early in the read; its end comes from the germline J gene. The rearrangement links TRBV7-9 to TRBJ1-3; D might be TRBD1 (6 bases). The CDR3 is 13 amino acids. The germline CDR1 and CDR2 sequences are SEHNR and FQNEAQ (reference sequence). The CDR3 bases that were read are TGTGCCAGCAGCCTGACGTCCCAGGGGAGC. Its protein is CASSLTSQGS. In full, the CDR3 reads CASSLTSQGSIYF.

CDR3 DNA (partial): TGTGCCAGCAGCTACGGGACAGGTAGCAATCAGCCC. It translates to CASSYGTGSNQP. The whole CDR3 sequence is CASSYGTGSNQPQHF. This chain connects TRBV5-4 to TRBJ1-5, with 8 bases aligning to TRBD1. The CDR3 extends 3 residues past the end of the read, so its final part is completed from the germline J gene. This CDR3 has 15 residues. Germline lookup yields CDR1 SGHNT and CDR2 YYREEE (reference sequence). With V trimmed by 3 bases and J by 0 bases, 2 bases remained unmatched.

Points on this clone: From the germline J gene comes the end of the CDR3, since the read stops 3 residues before it. The V gene is TRBV2, the J gene TRBJ1-2; no definite D call. The CDR3 extends over 16 amino acids. V lost 3 bases and J 7 bases, leaving 21 bases between the germline ends. Germline V gene sequence: CDR1 SNHLY, CDR2 FYNNEI. Incomplete CDR3 DNA: TGTGCCAGCAGTGACCTTAAAGAGACACTCGAAGGTGGC. It specifies CASSDLKETLEGG. The CDR3 reads in full as CASSDLKETLEGGYTF.

Details on this clone: The observed sequence ends 3 residues before the CDR3 terminus, with the missing tail filled in from the germline J gene. This sequence joins TRBV19 and TRBJ1-2; 8 positions match TRBD1. V lost 9 bases to trimming and J lost 4 bases; unmatched junction nucleotides: 7. The germline V gene encodes CDR1 LNHDA and CDR2 SQIVND (reference sequence). The CDR3 is made up of 13 amino acids. CDR3 sequence reads: CASQKGQAYGYTF. The DNA read from the CDR3 is TGTGCCAGCCAAAAGGGACAGGCCTATGGC.

As for this clone: The read halts 3 residues ahead of the CDR3 end, with the missing end drawn from the germline J gene. V gene TRBV5-1 combines with J gene TRBJ2-3, with D perhaps matching TRBD1 (6 bases). V was clipped by 4 bases and J by 5 bases, with 14 bases between them. The CDR3 loop spans 14 amino acids. Germline CDR1 SGHRS, CDR2 YFSETQ. CDR3 DNA, as far as it was read: TGCGCCAGCAGCCCGGAGGACAGAATAGATACG. Translation: CASSPEDRIDT. The complete CDR3 sequence is CASSPEDRIDTQYF.

Of note for this clone: Read data end 3 residues before the CDR3 end; the end is taken from the germline J gene. The chain employs TRBV6-1 and TRBJ2-5, with TRBD1 as a possible D gene (6 bases). V lost 1 base and J 2 bases, leaving 8 bases between the germline ends. The CDR3 runs to 14 residues. Looked up from germline, CDR1 is MNHNS and CDR2 is SASEGT. CDR3 amino acids: CASSEGTAQETQYF. The DNA read from the CDR3 is TGTGCCAGCAGTGAAGGGACAGCACAAGAGACC.

Worth noting for this clone: Read coverage stops 3 residues before the CDR3 terminus; the germline J gene supplies the remainder. The rearrangement uses TRBV19 and TRBJ2-4; a possible D gene is TRBD1 (6 bases). Germline assignment: CDR1 LNHDA and CDR2 SQIVND (reference sequence). The CDR3 has 13 amino acids. The CDR3 bases that were read are TGTGCCAGTACGGTACAGGGTGCCTATGGT. As protein: CASTVQGAYG. The whole CDR3 sequence reads CASTVQGAYGQYF.

On this clone: The read ends 3 residues early relative to the CDR3; the germline J gene fills the gap. The genes are TRBV19 and TRBJ1-2; 10 positions match TRBD1. The CDR3 spans 13 residues. The germline gives CDR1 LNHDA, CDR2 SQIVND (reference sequence). Partial CDR3 DNA: TGTGCCAGTAGTGTGGGACAGGGGAGAGGC. This encodes CASSVGQGRG. The full-length CDR3 reads as CASSVGQGRGYTF.

A note on this clone: With the read ending 3 residues before the CDR3 end, the germline J gene is used to fill in that end. V usage is TRBV5-6 and J usage is TRBJ1-2, with TRBD1 matching over 7 bases. This CDR3 is 15 amino acids long. V dropped 0 bases and J dropped 3; count of bases not matched to a gene: 5. Germline lookup yields CDR1 SGHDT and CDR2 YYEEEE. The CDR3: CASSLGQGSYYGYTF. CDR3 bases read: TGTGCCAGCAGCTTGGGACAGGGTTCTTACTATGGC.

A word on this clone: The CDR3 goes on 3 residues after the read ends, and that part is filled in from the germline J gene. This chain uses TRBV5-4 with TRBJ2-7; D is possibly TRBD2 (6 bases). Deletions cut 0 bases from V and 1 base from J, with 11 bases between. The CDR3 has 15 amino acids. The germline CDR1 and CDR2 sequences are SGHNT and YYREEE (reference sequence). Partial CDR3 DNA: TGTGCCAGCAGCTTGGGACTAGGGAGTTCCTACGAG. Protein product: CASSLGLGSSYE. The CDR3 in its entirety is CASSLGLGSSYEQYF.

For this clone: The read finishes 3 residues shy of the CDR3 end, and the germline J gene is used to complete it. The chain is built from TRBV12-5 and TRBJ1-2, with 10 bases aligning to TRBD1. Trimming cost V 3 bases and J 3 bases; bases outside gene matches: 10. The germline V gene encodes CDR1 LGHNT and CDR2 FRNRAP. The CDR3 is 17 amino acids. CDR3 region: CASGFQTGGPPYYGYTF. Incomplete CDR3 DNA: TGTGCTAGTGGTTTCCAGACAGGGGGCCCACCTTACTATGGC.

A word on this clone: The CDR3 goes on 3 residues after the read ends, and that part is filled in from the germline J gene. V gene TRBV20-1 combines with J gene TRBJ2-1; TRBD1 agrees at 11 bases. Germline V lookup: CDR1 DFQATT, CDR2 SNEGSKA (reference sequence). V trimming: 2 bases; J trimming: 5 bases; junction bases outside the gene matches: 8. This CDR3 has 16 residues. CDR3 sequence reads: CSARRVGTGGNNEQFF. The part of the CDR3 DNA that was read is TGCAGTGCTAGAAGGGTTGGGACAGGGGGAAACAATGAG.

Comments on this clone: The read ends 3 residues shy of where the CDR3 ends; the end is completed using the germline J gene. This chain uses TRBV30 with TRBJ1-4; a weak D match, TRBD1 (5 bases). The CDR3 runs 18 residues. Germline CDR1 GTSNPN, CDR2 SVGIG (reference sequence). CDR3 loop: CAWRGAGGPTSGANVLFF. The covered CDR3 bases are TGTGCCTGGAGGGGAGCGGGAGGTCCCACTTCTGGGGCCAACGTA.

About this clone itself: Sequencing ends 3 residues short of the CDR3 end; the germline J gene provides the rest. Additional DNA sequences in this sample encode the identical CDR3. The chain has TRBV20-1 and TRBJ2-3; the match to TRBD2 covers 7 bases. Germline loops: CDR1 DFQATT, CDR2 SNEGSKA (reference sequence). Trimming at V came to 7 bases and at J to 0 bases, leaving 7 bases not matched to a gene. The CDR3 is 14 amino acids. CDR3 amino acids: CSGILADSTDTQYF. The CDR3 bases that were read are TGCAGTGGAATTCTAGCGGACAGCACAGATACG.

The sequenced CDR3 bases are TGTGCCAGTAGTAGCTGGACAGGAGAAGAGACC. It encodes CASSSWTGEET. Given in full, the CDR3 is CASSSWTGEETQYF. This rearrangement joins TRBV19 to TRBJ2-5, with 7 nucleotides matching TRBD1. The read terminates 3 residues before the CDR3 end, so the remaining end is supplied by the germline J gene. Germline loops: CDR1 LNHDA, CDR2 SQIVND (reference sequence). The J segment lost 3 bases and the V segment lost 4 bases, leaving 5 bases of the junction unmatched. The CDR3 is 14 residues long.

For this clone: The CDR3 extends 3 residues past the end of the read, so its final part is completed from the germline J gene. V is TRBV7-6 and J is TRBJ2-2; 7 bases map to TRBD2. The CDR3 extends over 15 amino acids. Germline CDR1 reads SGHVS; CDR2 reads FNYEAQ. The CDR3 here is CASSLLVGTNEKLFF. The sequenced part of the CDR3 DNA is TGTGCCAGCAGCTTACTTGTTGGGACTAATGAAAAG. Full variable domain (missing parts from reference TRBV7-6 and TRBJ2-2): GAGVSQSPRYKVTKRGQDVALRCDPISGHVSLYWYRQALGQGPEFLTYFNYEAQQDKSGLPNDRFSAERPEGSISTLTIQRTEQRDSAMYRCASSLLVGTNEKLFFGEGSRLTVL.